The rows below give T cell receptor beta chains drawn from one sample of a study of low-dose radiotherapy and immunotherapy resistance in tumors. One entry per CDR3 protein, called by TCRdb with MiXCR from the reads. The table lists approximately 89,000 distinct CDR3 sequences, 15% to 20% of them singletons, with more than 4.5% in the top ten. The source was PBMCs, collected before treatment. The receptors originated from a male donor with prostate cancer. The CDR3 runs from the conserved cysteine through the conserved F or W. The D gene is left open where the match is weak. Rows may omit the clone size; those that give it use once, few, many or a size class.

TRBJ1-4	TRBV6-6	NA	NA	TGTGCCAGCAGTGGGTCGGACCCATACGAAAAACTGTTTTTT	CASSGSDPYEKLFF
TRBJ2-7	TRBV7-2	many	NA	TGTGCCAGCAGCTTAGCGGCAGGGCTCAGGTACGAGCAGTACTTC	CASSLAAGLRYEQYF
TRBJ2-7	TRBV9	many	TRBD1	TGTGCCAGCAGCCAACAGGGACAGGCCTACGAGCAGTACTTC	CASSQQGQAYEQYF
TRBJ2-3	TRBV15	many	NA	TGTGCCACCCTGGTTCGGGATACGCAGTATTTT	CATLVRDTQYF
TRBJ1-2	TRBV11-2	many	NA	TGTGCCAGCAGCATAGGGCTCGGGTGGGGCCATGGCTACACCTTC	CASSIGLGWGHGYTF
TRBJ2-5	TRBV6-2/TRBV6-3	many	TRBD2	TGTGCCAGCGGGTCTGGGGGAGCGGGACTTGGGGAGACCCAGTACTTC	CASGSGGAGLGETQYF
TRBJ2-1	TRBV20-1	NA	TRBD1	TGCAGTGCTAGCGCCAGGATCAGGACAGGGGCGGGGAATGAGCAGTTCTTC	CSASARIRTGAGNEQFF
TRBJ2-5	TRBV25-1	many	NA	TGTGCCAGCAGTGAATTTGGTGGAGAGACCCAGTACTTC	CASSEFGGETQYF
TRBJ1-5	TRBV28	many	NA	TGTGCCAGCAGTTCCAACGACGGAAGTTTCAATCAGCCCCAGCATTTT	CASSSNDGSFNQPQHF
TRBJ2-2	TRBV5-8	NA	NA	NA	CASSNHFVDRETIRTPGSCFF
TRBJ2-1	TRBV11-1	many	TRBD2	TGTGCCAGCAGACCACGCCAAGGCGGGAGGCTCTACAATGAGCAGTTCTTC	CASRPRQGGRLYNEQFF
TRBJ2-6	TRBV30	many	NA	TGTGCCTGGAGTAATGGACAGGGGGCCAACGTCCTGACTTTC	CAWSNGQGANVLTF
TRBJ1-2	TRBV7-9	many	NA	TGTGCCAGCAGCCCCCTAGAGGTCGTCGGCTACACCTTC	CASSPLEVVGYTF
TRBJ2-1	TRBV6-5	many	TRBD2	TGTGCCAGCAGTCCCACTAGCGGGCGGGTGTATGAGCAGTTCTTC	CASSPTSGRVYEQFF
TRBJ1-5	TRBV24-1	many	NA	TGTGCCACCAGTGATTTGCAGGGTCCCCAGCATTTT	CATSDLQGPQHF
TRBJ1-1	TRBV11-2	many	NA	TGTGCCAGCAGCCTAGGGATCAACACTGAAGCTTTCTTT	CASSLGINTEAFF
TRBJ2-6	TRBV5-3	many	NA	TGTGCCAGCAGCCCGACTGATTTTCGGGGATTTTACTCTGGGGCCAACGTCCTGACTTTC	CASSPTDFRGFYSGANVLTF
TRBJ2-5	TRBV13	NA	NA	TGTGCCAGCAGCTTGGCTAACCAAGAGACCCAGTACTTC	CASSLANQETQYF
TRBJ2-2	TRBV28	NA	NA	TGTGCCAGCAGTACCCCCACCGGGGAGCTGTTTTTT	CASSTPTGELFF
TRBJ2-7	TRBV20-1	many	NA	TGCAGTGTTGACTCTCGTGACAGCTACGAGCAGTACTTC	CSVDSRDSYEQYF
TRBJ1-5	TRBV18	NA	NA	TGTGCCAGCTCACGTGGTAACAATCAGCCCCAGCATTTT	CASSRGNNQPQHF
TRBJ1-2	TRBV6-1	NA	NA	TGTGCCAGCAGTTACGGGGACTCCACCCCGGGCTACACCTTC	CASSYGDSTPGYTF
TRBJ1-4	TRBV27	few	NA	TGTGCCAGCGGGTCGTCGATAGGAATCGTCGGAAAACTGTTTTTT	CASGSSIGIVGKLFF
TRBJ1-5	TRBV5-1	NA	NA	TGCGCCAGCATTTTCGGAGGGTCCCGCAATCAGCCCCAGCATTTT	CASIFGGSRNQPQHF
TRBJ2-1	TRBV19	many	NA	TGTGCCACCGGGGGTTTGCGGGGGCGCCGATCCAATGAGCAGTTCTTC	CATGGLRGRRSNEQFF
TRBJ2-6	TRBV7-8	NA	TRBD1	TGTGCCAGCAGCTTAATCGCCGGGACAGTTGACTCTGGGGCCAACGTCCTGACTTTC	CASSLIAGTVDSGANVLTF
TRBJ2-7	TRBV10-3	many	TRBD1	TGTGCCATCAGGGCGACTACACTGGACAGGGGTGACGAGCAGTACTTC	CAIRATTLDRGDEQYF
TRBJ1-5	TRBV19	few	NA	TGTGCCAGTAGTACCGGGACGACTAGCAATCAGCCCCAGCATTTT	CASSTGTTSNQPQHF
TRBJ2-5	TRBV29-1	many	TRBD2	TGCAGCGTTGAAGCCCAGCGGGGGGTGACCCAGTACTTC	CSVEAQRGVTQYF
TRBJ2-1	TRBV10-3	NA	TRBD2	TGTGCCATCAGTCCTAGCGGGGGGGCCGATTCCTACAATGAGCAGTTCTTC	CAISPSGGADSYNEQFF
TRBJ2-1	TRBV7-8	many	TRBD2	TGTGCCAGCAGCTTAGGGGCTAGCGGGAATAATGAGCAGTTCTTC	CASSLGASGNNEQFF
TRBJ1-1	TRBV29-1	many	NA	TGCAGCACCCCGGGGGGTGGGGGTACTGAAGCTTTCTTT	CSTPGGGGTEAFF
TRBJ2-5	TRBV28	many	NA	TGTGCCAGCAGTTCGGCCTATAGGGAGACCCAGTACTTC	CASSSAYRETQYF
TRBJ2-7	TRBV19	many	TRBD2	TGTGCCAGTAGTAAGTCCCTAATGACTAGCGGGAGAGGTAGATCCTACGAGCAGTACTTC	CASSKSLMTSGRGRSYEQYF
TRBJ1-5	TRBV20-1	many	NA	TGCAGTGCCGTACAACCTTTGGGGCTCAATCAGCCCCAGCATTTT	CSAVQPLGLNQPQHF
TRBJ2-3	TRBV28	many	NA	TGTGCCAGCACCAAGAATACAGGGAAACTGAACACAGATACGCAGTATTTT	CASTKNTGKLNTDTQYF
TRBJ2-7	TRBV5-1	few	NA	TGCGCCAGCAGCTTGGCCGCGACGGGACCCTACGAGCAGTACTTC	CASSLAATGPYEQYF
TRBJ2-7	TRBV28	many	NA	TGTGCCAGCAGTTTTCCCACTCGGGCCTACGAGCAGTACTTC	CASSFPTRAYEQYF
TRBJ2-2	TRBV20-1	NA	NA	TGCAGTGCTAGAAGCTGGATCCCGAACACCGGGGAGCTGTTTTTT	CSARSWIPNTGELFF
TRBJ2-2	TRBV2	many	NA	TGTGCCAGCACCAAGTGGGGCGACACCGGGGAGCTGTTTTTT	CASTKWGDTGELFF
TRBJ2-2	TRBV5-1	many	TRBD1	TGCGCCAGCAGCTACACCGGGACAGGGCCCACCGGGGAGCTGTTTTTT	CASSYTGTGPTGELFF
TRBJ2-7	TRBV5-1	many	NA	TGCGCCAGCAGCCCGGAGGTCAGTTACGAGCAGTACTTC	CASSPEVSYEQYF
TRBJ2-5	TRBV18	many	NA	TGTGCCAGCTCACCCGCCGGGCAGGTTGGAGAGACCCAGTACTTC	CASSPAGQVGETQYF